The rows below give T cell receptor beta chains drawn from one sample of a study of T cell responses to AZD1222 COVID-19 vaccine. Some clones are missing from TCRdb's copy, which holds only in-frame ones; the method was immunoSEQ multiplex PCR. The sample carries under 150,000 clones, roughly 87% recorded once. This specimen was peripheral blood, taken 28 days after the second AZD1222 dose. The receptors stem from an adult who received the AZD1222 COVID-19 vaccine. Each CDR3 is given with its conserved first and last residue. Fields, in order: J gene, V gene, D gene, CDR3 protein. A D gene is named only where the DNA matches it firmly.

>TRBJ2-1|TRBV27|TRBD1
CASSPSTGETYNEQFF
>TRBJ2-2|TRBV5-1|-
CASSLGLNTGELFF
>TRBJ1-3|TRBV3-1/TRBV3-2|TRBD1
CASSQGGTGGWNTIYF
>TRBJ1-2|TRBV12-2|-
CASRLAYGRVYGYTF
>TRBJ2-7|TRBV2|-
CASSPGGYEQYF
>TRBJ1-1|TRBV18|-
CASSPAGKAFF
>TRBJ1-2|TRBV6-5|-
CASSLDGSYGYTF
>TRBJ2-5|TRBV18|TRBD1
CASSRSGGQETQYF
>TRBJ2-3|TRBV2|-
CASIEGGVGTDTQYF
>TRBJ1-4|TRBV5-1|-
CASSPAGEKLFF
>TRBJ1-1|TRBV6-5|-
CAIARLDLNTEAFF
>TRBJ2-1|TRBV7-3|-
CASSSGRGSLNNEQFF
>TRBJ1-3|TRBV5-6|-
CASSLPGRGLGNTIYF
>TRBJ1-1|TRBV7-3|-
CASSSPGTEAFF
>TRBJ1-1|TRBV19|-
CASSIEPSENTEAFF
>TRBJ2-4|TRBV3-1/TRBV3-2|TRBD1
CASSQVKGARNIQYF
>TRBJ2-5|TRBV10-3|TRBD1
CAISDARTGGYQETQYF
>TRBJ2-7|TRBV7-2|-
CASSFLGPEGEQYF
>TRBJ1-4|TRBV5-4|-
CASSVGGGGFGEKLFF
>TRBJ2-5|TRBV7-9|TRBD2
CASSPTGGLMTQYF
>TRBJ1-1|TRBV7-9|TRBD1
CASSLRPGQGAGTEAFF
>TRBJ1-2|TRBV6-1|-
CASSEGTIDGYTF
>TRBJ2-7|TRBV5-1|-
CASRDGAAVSYEQYF
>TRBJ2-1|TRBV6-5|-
CASSYSVGQTHNEQFF
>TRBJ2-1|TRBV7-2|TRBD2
CASSPRLALSYNEQFF
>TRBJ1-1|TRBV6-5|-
CASSYSQGSNSAFF
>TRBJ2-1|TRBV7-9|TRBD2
CASSLARGTSDEQFF
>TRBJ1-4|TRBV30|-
CAWSAGPEGGKLFF
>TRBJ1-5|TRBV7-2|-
CASTRGNARSNQPQHF
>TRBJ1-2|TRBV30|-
CAWSKAEGSFGYGYTF
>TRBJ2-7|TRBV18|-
CASSRGEEQYF
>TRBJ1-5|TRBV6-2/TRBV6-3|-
CASSYPFEGRHQPQHF
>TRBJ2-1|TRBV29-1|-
CSVEGYEGALHYNEQFF
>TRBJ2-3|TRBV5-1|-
CASSLMSRGSGDTQYF
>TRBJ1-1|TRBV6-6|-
CASKTGQTLEAFF
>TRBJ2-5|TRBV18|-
CASSPVEGETQYF
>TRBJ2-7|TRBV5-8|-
CASSLTGQRGYEQYF
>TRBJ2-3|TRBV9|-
CASSVDRGDTDTQYF
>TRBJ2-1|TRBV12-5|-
CASGAGYNEQFF
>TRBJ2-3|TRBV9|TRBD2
CASSSTPGTSADTQYF
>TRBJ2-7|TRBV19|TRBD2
CASREGASGTYEQYF
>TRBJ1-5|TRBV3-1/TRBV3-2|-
CASSQGWDNQPQHF
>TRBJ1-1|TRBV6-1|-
CASSDPYGGTEAFF
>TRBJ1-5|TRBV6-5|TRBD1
CASRLPGGRNQPQHF
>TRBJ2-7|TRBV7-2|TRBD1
CASSSFGQVLSYEQYF
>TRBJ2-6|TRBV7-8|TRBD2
CASSLASGTRRPSGANVLTF
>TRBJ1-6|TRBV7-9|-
CASSFSQGSPLHF
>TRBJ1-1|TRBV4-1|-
CASSQPTGRNTEAFF
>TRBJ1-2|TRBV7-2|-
CASSPQVLYGYTF
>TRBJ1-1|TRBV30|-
CAWSHFERSTEAFF
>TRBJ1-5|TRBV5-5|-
CASSLGEGPQHF
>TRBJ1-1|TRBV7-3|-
CASSLGPHGEAFF